Below, 21 T cell receptor beta chains from the same sample are listed, as sequenced in a study of cytomegalovirus exposure and HLA in healthy donors. A multiplex PCR was run with 60 Vbeta primers and 13 Jbeta primers. Libraries were prepared by immunoSEQ multiplex PCR; TCRdb keeps only in-frame clonotypes and omits some of them. The data hold about 120,000 clones, with about 83% observed a single time. The sequencing input was PBMCs. The receptor source for this set is a woman between 40 and 55 years old in good health and CMV-seropositive.

The V gene is TRBV6-5, the J gene TRBJ2-1; 11 nucleotides align to TRBD2. The CDR3 totals 15 residues. J lost 9 bases, V lost 6 bases, and 10 bases had no gene match. The germline V gene encodes CDR1 MNHEY and CDR2 SVGAGI. This CDR3 reads CASSSGTSGMSEQFF. The CDR3 coding sequence is TGTGCCAGCAGCTCCGGGACTAGCGGTATGAGTGAGCAGTTCTTC.

A few counts support this clone. The genes are TRBV4-2 and TRBJ1-2, with D unclear. The ends were cut back, 1 base at V and 2 bases at J, with 17 bases in the middle. Germline assignment: CDR1 LGHNA and CDR2 YNFKEQ. The CDR3 contains 17 residues. CDR3 DNA sequence: TGTGCCAGCAGCCAAGGGGCAGCACGTAAAAACAACTATGGCTACACCTTC. It encodes CASSQGAARKNNYGYTF.

This clone was counted only a few times. V and J are TRBV9 and TRBJ2-5, with D possibly TRBD2 on 6 matching bases. Germline V gene sequence: CDR1 SGDLS, CDR2 YYNGEE. Deletions cut 0 bases from V and 5 bases from J, with 14 bases between. This CDR3 has 15 residues. CDR3 residues: CASSVGGRGLETQYF. CDR3 DNA sequence: TGTGCCAGCAGCGTAGGAGGGCGGGGTCTGGAGACCCAGTACTTC.

The chain couples TRBV5-1 to TRBJ1-2; D is unclear. Per the germline V gene, CDR1 is SGHRS and CDR2 is YFSETQ. Trimming stripped 4 bases from V and 2 bases from J, with 12 bases between. The CDR3 runs to 14 residues. CDR3 protein: CASSTQPGNYGYTF. The CDR3 nucleotides are TGCGCCAGCAGCACACAACCGGGAAACTATGGCTACACCTTC.

The chain couples TRBV19 to TRBJ1-3; TRBD1 is a possible D gene (6 bases). CDR1 is LNHDA, CDR2 SQIVND, per germline (reference sequence). CDR3 length: 14 amino acids. The V gene lost 5 bases and the J gene lost 3 bases, with 11 bases spanning the gap. In DNA, the CDR3 is TGTGCCAGTAGTCCTGGGACAAATGGAAACACCATATATTTT. This encodes CASSPGTNGNTIYF.

The J gene is TRBJ1-1, the V gene TRBV6-5, with D possibly TRBD1 on 5 matching bases. The CDR3 has 13 amino acids. The germline V gene has CDR1 MNHEY and CDR2 SVGAGI. Trimming pared 9 bases from V and 4 bases from J, leaving 15 bases between. The CDR3 DNA sequence: TGTGCCAGGGCGACAGAGTCGGGCACTGAAGCTTTCTTT. This gives the protein CARATESGTEAFF.

The chain couples TRBV12-2 to TRBJ1-2; TRBD1, the table's D call, was not compared with the DNA. TRBV12-2 is marked as a pseudogene. The CDR3 contains 16 residues. For the CDR3, the DNA is TGTGCAAGTCGCTTAGCGGGGGCAGGGGCCACCTATGGCTACACCTTC. This translates into CASRLAGAGATYGYTF.

The V and J genes are TRBV7-2 and TRBJ2-3; possibly TRBD1 for D (5 bases). CDR3 length: 14 residues. Between the trimmed V and J ends, which lost 4 bases and 5 bases, there was a span of 13 bases. Germline-derived CDR1 and CDR2 are SGHTA and FQGNSA. The CDR3 nucleotides read TGTGCCAGCAGCTCCTCGGGCAGGGAAGATACGCAGTATTTT. Its protein product is CASSSSGREDTQYF.

The chain joins TRBV7-3 to TRBJ2-2, with 14 bases aligning to TRBD2. CDR3 size: 16 residues. Losses at the gene ends were 3 bases for V and 4 bases for J; bases not matched to a gene: 1. Germline V lookup: CDR1 SGHTA, CDR2 FQGTGA. As DNA, the CDR3 is TGTGCCAGCAGCTTGGGACTAGCGGGAGCCACCGGGGAGCTGTTTTTT. This translates into CASSLGLAGATGELFF.

The genes are TRBV5-1 and TRBJ2-3; 10 bases map to TRBD2. V trimming: 4 bases; J trimming: 1 base; junction bases outside the gene matches: 9. CDR3 length: 17 amino acids. Looked up from germline, CDR1 is SGHRS and CDR2 is YFSETQ. The CDR3 loop is CASSPNVLAGGTDTQYF. In DNA, the CDR3 is TGCGCCAGCAGCCCTAACGTCCTAGCGGGAGGCACAGATACGCAGTATTTT.

The rearrangement links TRBV5-1 to TRBJ1-2, with 8 bases lining up with TRBD1. The germline V gene encodes CDR1 SGHRS and CDR2 YFSETQ. V lost 4 bases, J lost 1 base, and 3 bases stayed unmatched. The length of the CDR3 is 14 residues. This chain's CDR3 is CASSQDRVNYGYTF. CDR3 nucleotides: TGCGCCAGCAGCCAGGACAGGGTTAACTATGGCTACACCTTC.

This chain uses TRBV2 with TRBJ2-7; perhaps TRBD2 as D (6 bases). The CDR3 has 14 amino acids. The germline V gene encodes CDR1 SNHLY and CDR2 FYNNEI. The germline V and J ends were trimmed by 8 bases and 4 bases, with 18 bases remaining between them. CDR3: CASGLGFGGYEQYF. CDR3 DNA: TGTGCCAGCGGGTTGGGTTTCGGGGGTTACGAGCAGTACTTC. Filled out from reference TRBV2 and TRBJ2-7, the complete variable domain reads EPEVTQTPSHQVTQMGQEVILRCVPISNHLYFYWYRQILGQKVEFLVSFYNNEISEKSEIFDDQFSVERPDGSNFTLKIRSTKLEDSAMYFCASGLGFGGYEQYFGPGTRLTVT.

The V gene is TRBV7-2, the J gene TRBJ2-1; TRBD2 is a possible D gene (5 bases). Trimming shortened V by 4 bases and J by 8 bases, and 12 bases separated the two germline ends. This CDR3 is built from 13 residues. Germline CDR1 and CDR2: SGHTA and FQGNSA. The CDR3 DNA is TGTGCCAGCAGCTACCGGAGGAGCGATGAGCAGTTCTTC. Amino acid sequence: CASSYRRSDEQFF.

The chain recombines TRBV5-4 with TRBJ1-2; D might be TRBD1 (5 bases). Germline V gives CDR1 SGHNT, CDR2 YYREEE (reference sequence). V lost 2 bases to trimming and J lost 8 bases, with 10 bases between them. The CDR3 contains 12 residues. The CDR3 sequence: CASSLPGRGYTF. CDR3 bases: TGTGCCAGCAGCTTACCAGGGCGGGGCTACACCTTC.

This clone was seen more than once but under ten times. V and J are TRBV4-3 and TRBJ2-6; weak D call: TRBD1 (6 bases). The V end lost 0 bases, the J end lost 0 bases, and 12 bases lay between the germline ends. This CDR3 is built from 18 residues. The germline CDR1 and CDR2 sequences are LGHNA and YSLEER. This CDR3 reads CASSQDRGGNSGANVLTF. CDR3 nucleotide sequence: TGCGCCAGCAGCCAAGACAGAGGGGGAAACTCTGGGGCCAACGTCCTGACTTTC.

This clone has a single count. This chain links TRBV29-1 with TRBJ1-2; the match to TRBD1 covers 8 bases. The germline CDR1 and CDR2 sequences are SQVTM and ANQGSEA. Trimming cost V 0 bases and J 4 bases; bases outside gene matches: 4. There are 14 residues in the CDR3. CDR3 protein: CSVEDGQGAYGYTF. CDR3 coding DNA: TGCAGCGTTGAAGACGGACAGGGTGCCTATGGCTACACCTTC. The entire variable domain, with the rest obtained from reference TRBV29-1 and TRBJ1-2, is as follows: SAVISQKPSRDICQRGTSLTIQCQVDSQVTMMFWYRQQPGQSLTLIATANQGSEATYESGFVIDKFPISRPNLTFSTLTVSNMSPEDSSIYLCSVEDGQGAYGYTFGSGTRLTVV.

This chain uses TRBV19 with TRBJ1-2, with 8 bases lining up with TRBD1. Germline CDR1 and CDR2: LNHDA and SQIVND (reference sequence). CDR3 size: 16 residues. With V trimmed by 4 bases and J by 4 bases, 11 bases remained unmatched. In nucleotides, the CDR3 is TGTGCCAGTAGTAACTCAGGGGGCGCCTTCGGCTATGGCTACACCTTC. Translating it yields CASSNSGGAFGYGYTF.

The count of this clone is one. The chain links TRBV7-6 to TRBJ2-7, with 7 bases identical to TRBD1. The germline CDR1 and CDR2 sequences are SGHVS and FNYEAQ. The junction had 3 bases not matched to a gene; V was cut back by 0 bases and J by 4 bases. This CDR3 comprises 14 residues. This CDR3 is CASSLATTGYEQYF. CDR3 nucleotide sequence: TGTGCCAGCAGCTTAGCCACGACAGGGTACGAGCAGTACTTC.

This clone appeared once. The V call is TRBV9, the J call TRBJ2-1; 9 bases align to TRBD1. CDR1 and CDR2 (germline): SGDLS, YYNGEE. Trimming cost V 0 bases and J 7 bases; bases outside gene matches: 2. CDR3 size: 14 residues. Here the CDR3 reads CASSVVQGANEQFF. The CDR3 DNA reads as TGTGCCAGCAGCGTAGTACAGGGGGCTAATGAGCAGTTCTTC.

The chain carries TRBV2 and TRBJ1-5; D may be TRBD1 (5 bases). Per the germline V gene, CDR1 is SNHLY and CDR2 is FYNNEI. Trimming removed 4 bases from V and 6 bases from J, with 13 bases in between. The CDR3 has 14 amino acids. The CDR3 nucleotides are TGTGCCAGCAGTGCGGTTGGGGCCGTTCAGCCCCAGCATTTT. This encodes CASSAVGAVQPQHF. Full variable domain (rest looked up from reference TRBV2 and TRBJ1-5): EPEVTQTPSHQVTQMGQEVILRCVPISNHLYFYWYRQILGQKVEFLVSFYNNEISEKSEIFDDQFSVERPDGSNFTLKIRSTKLEDSAMYFCASSAVGAVQPQHFGDGTRLSIL.

The rearrangement uses TRBV5-6 and TRBJ2-7; 7 bases match TRBD1. This CDR3 comprises 14 residues. After removal of 1 base from V and 4 bases from J, the junction contained 5 bases not matched to a gene. Per germline, CDR1 SGHDT and CDR2 YYEEEE. CDR3 amino acids: CASSLLTGVYEQYF. In DNA form, the CDR3 reads TGTGCCAGCAGCTTGCTCACAGGGGTGTACGAGCAGTACTTC. The variable domain in full, completed from reference TRBV5-6 and TRBJ2-7, reads DAGVTQSPTHLIKTRGQQVTLRCSPKSGHDTVSWYQQALGQGPQFIFQYYEEEERQRGNFPDRFSGHQFPNYSSELNVNALLLGDSALYLCASSLLTGVYEQYFGPGTRLTVT.